This entry features one T cell receptor (beta chain) sequence. These data are taken from a study of blood T cell repertoires in COVID-19. Study context: In each case, the material was cDNA or gDNA derived from T cells, B-cell-depleted T cells, or PBMCs.

CDR3 length: 14 residues. V gave up 10 bases and J gave up 8 bases; unmatched junction bases: 14. Germline-derived CDR1 and CDR2 are MGHDK and SYGVNS. Per the authors' pipeline: Using reference gene primer amplification, nucleated cell counts were estimated. This table comes from immunoSEQ multiplex PCR, and its TCRdb copy is limited to in-frame clones, with some not included. That table is the source of V, J and clone size, and D and trimming were worked out from the DNA. The table includes roughly 150,000 clones, more than 70% detected once. Across about two dozen US areas, participants ranged in age from about 18 to 100 years. Recovery among Cohort 3 donors was established by two negative PCRs, clearance, or symptom resolution.

Material: PBMCs or T cells enriched from blood (not recorded which). V gene TRBV25-1 combines with J gene TRBJ1-2; 9 bases are a match to TRBD1. This TCR derives from a man aged 40-50 years who had recovered from COVID-19. This CDR3 is CATQGTGFPWGYTF. In DNA form, the CDR3 reads TGTGCCACGCAAGGGACAGGGTTCCCTTGGGGCTACACCTTC.